These 25 T cell receptor beta chains originate from one sample sequenced in a study of PD-1 blockade in mismatch repair-deficient tumors. Sequencing used immunoSEQ multiplex PCR; TCRdb keeps in-frame clones, though not all of them. The sample includes 45,000 to 55,000 clones, approximately 81% of them seen just once. The sequencing here drew on peripheral blood, taken approximately 18 weeks after starting pembrolizumab. These receptors were obtained from an adult with mismatch repair-deficient cancer.

The chain recombines TRBV9 with TRBJ2-7; D is unresolved. CDR1 SGDLS and CDR2 YYNGEE come from the germline V gene. The CDR3 consists of 14 residues. Trimming stripped 0 bases from V and 2 bases from J, with 9 bases between. The CDR3 reads CASSVAAEAYEQYF. CDR3 bases: TGTGCCAGCAGCGTAGCGGCAGAGGCCTACGAGCAGTACTTC.

V is TRBV5-4 and J is TRBJ2-1, with TRBD1 as a possible D gene (5 bases). CDR1 is SGHNT, CDR2 YYREEE, per germline (reference sequence). CDR3 length: 11 residues. Trimming pared 4 bases from V and 8 bases from J, leaving 7 bases between. This CDR3 reads CASSPGYEQFF. The CDR3 DNA reads as TGTGCCAGCAGCCCAGGGTATGAGCAGTTCTTC. Variable domain in full (rest from reference TRBV5-4 and TRBJ2-1): ETGVTQSPTHLIKTRGQQVTLRCSSQSGHNTVSWYQQALGQGPQFIFQYYREEENGRGNFPPRFSGLQFPNYSSELNVNALELDDSALYLCASSPGYEQFFGPGTRLTVL.

This clone has a single count. The chain recombines TRBV7-9 with TRBJ1-1; a possible D gene is TRBD1 (5 bases). V shed 4 bases and J shed 0 bases, with 15 bases lying between them. The CDR3 has 16 residues. CDR1 and CDR2 (germline): SEHNR, FQNEAQ (reference sequence). The chain's CDR3 is CASSSPGREMNTEAFF. The CDR3 DNA reads as TGTGCCAGCAGCTCACCGGGACGGGAAATGAACACTGAAGCTTTCTTT.

The V call is TRBV4-1, the J call TRBJ2-6; TRBD1 or TRBD2 may be the D gene (6 bases each). The ends were cut back, 7 bases at V and 4 bases at J, with 20 bases in the middle. The CDR3 runs to 17 residues. Germline V gives CDR1 MGHRA, CDR2 YSYEKL. The CDR3 spells CASTSASGALGANVLTF. The CDR3 nucleotides are TGCGCCAGCACTTCAGCGTCGGGGGCGCTGGGGGCCAACGTCCTGACTTTC.

The chain recombines TRBV15 with TRBJ2-5; 10 bases line up with TRBD2. The CDR3 contains 15 residues. Per the germline V gene, CDR1 is LNHNV and CDR2 is YYDKDF (reference sequence). J was trimmed by 5 bases and V by 6 bases; bases with no gene match: 9. The CDR3 sequence is CATSTRTSGAETQYF. As DNA, the CDR3 is TGTGCCACCAGTACTAGGACTAGCGGCGCGGAGACCCAGTACTTC.

This clone was detected a few times. J is TRBJ1-2 and V is TRBV6-1; D gene unclear. The CDR3 length is 11 residues. CDR1 is MNHNS, CDR2 SASEGT, per germline. V lost 4 bases and J 8 bases, leaving 8 bases between the germline ends. The CDR3 here is CASSAESGYTF. CDR3 sequence (DNA): TGTGCCAGCAGTGCGGAAAGCGGCTACACCTTC.

The V gene is TRBV19, the J gene TRBJ2-3; D gene uncertain. This CDR3 is 14 amino acids long. The germline V gene has CDR1 LNHDA and CDR2 SQIVND (reference sequence). Trimming shortened V by 5 bases and J by 0 bases, and 9 bases separated the two germline ends. The CDR3: CASSLPFSTDTQYF. Here the CDR3 DNA reads TGTGCCAGTAGTCTCCCCTTTAGCACAGATACGCAGTATTTT.

This clone has only a few counts. The V and J genes are TRBV5-1 and TRBJ1-1; unclear D gene. CDR1 and CDR2 from the germline V gene are SGHRS and YFSETQ. This CDR3 region has 13 residues. The V and J ends lost 0 bases and 4 bases respectively, with 7 bases between them. The CDR3 protein is CASSLVGSTEAFF. The CDR3 DNA sequence: TGCGCCAGCAGCTTGGTAGGGTCCACTGAAGCTTTCTTT. Combining the CDR3 with reference TRBV5-1 and TRBJ1-1 gives the whole variable domain KAGVTQTPRYLIKTRGQQVTLSCSPISGHRSVSWYQQTPGQGLQFLFEYFSETQRNKGNFPGRFSGRQFSNSRSEMNVSTLELGDSALYLCASSLVGSTEAFFGQGTRLTVV.

V is TRBV30 and J is TRBJ2-5; D is perhaps TRBD1 (6 bases). This CDR3 is built from 13 residues. The V gene lost 5 bases and the J gene lost 7 bases, with 17 bases spanning the gap. Germline loops: CDR1 GTSNPN, CDR2 SVGIG (reference sequence). DNA of the CDR3: TGTGCCTGGCAAAAGACAGGCCGGGGGACCCAGTACTTC. Translated: CAWQKTGRGTQYF.

This clone has just a few counts. The chain carries TRBV11-2 and TRBJ1-5; D is unresolved. Germline V gene data show CDR1 as SGHAT and CDR2 as FQNNGV. This CDR3 is built from 13 residues. Trimming shortened V by 3 bases and J by 1 base, and 4 bases separated the two germline ends. CDR3: CASSFGSNQPQHF. The CDR3 DNA is TGTGCCAGCAGCTTTGGAAGCAATCAGCCCCAGCATTTT.

This chain uses TRBV7-8 with TRBJ1-1; no clear D. V was pared by 5 bases and J by 5 bases, with 15 bases between. Germline V CDR1 and CDR2: SGHVS, FQNEAQ. This CDR3 spans 14 amino acids. CDR3: CASSQDPFGTEAFF. CDR3 nucleotide sequence: TGTGCCAGCAGCCAGGACCCGTTCGGAACTGAAGCTTTCTTT.

This clone was picked up one time. This CDR3 is CASSQAGRQPQHF. The CDR3 nucleotides read TGCGCCAGCAGCCAAGCAGGGAGACAGCCCCAGCATTTT. The V gene is TRBV4-1, the J gene TRBJ1-5; a possible D gene is TRBD1 (5 bases). The ends were cut back, 1 base at V and 7 bases at J, with 8 bases in the middle. CDR3 size: 13 residues. Germline V gene sequence: CDR1 MGHRA, CDR2 YSYEKL.

The V and J genes are TRBV6-4 and TRBJ2-3; TRBD1 might be the D (6 bases). CDR1 is MRHNA and CDR2 is SNTAGT in the germline V gene. This CDR3 is 18 amino acids long. V lost 2 bases and J lost 3, with 21 bases in between. CDR3 bases: TGTGCCAGCAGTGACCCCAGGGTACTGACAGGAGGAACAGATACGCAGTATTTT. Protein product: CASSDPRVLTGGTDTQYF.

In the case of this clone: Other DNA sequences of this sample code for an identical CDR3. J is TRBJ1-1 and V is TRBV5-1, with D hard to call. The germline V gene has CDR1 SGHRS and CDR2 YFSETQ. The V and J ends lost 1 base and 0 bases respectively, with 4 bases between them. CDR3 length: 13 amino acids. The CDR3 region has the DNA TGCGCCAGCAGCTTGACAGTGAACACTGAAGCTTTCTTT. It is translated as CASSLTVNTEAFF.

This clone was recorded only once. The chain has TRBV4-3 and TRBJ2-7; 9 nucleotides line up with TRBD1. Germline CDR1 is LGHNA and CDR2 is YSLEER. The J segment lost 2 bases and the V segment lost 3 bases, leaving 5 bases of the junction unmatched. The CDR3 is 15 amino acids. In DNA form, the CDR3 reads TGCGCCAGCAGCCACATGGGACAGGGAACCTACGAGCAGTACTTC. This codes for CASSHMGQGTYEQYF.

The chain joins TRBV29-1 to TRBJ1-2; 7 bases agree with TRBD1. CDR3 length: 14 residues. Trimming at V came to 6 bases and at J to 2 bases, leaving 9 bases not matched to a gene. Germline V lookup: CDR1 SQVTM, CDR2 ANQGSEA. CDR3: CSVPLATGNYGYTF. DNA of the CDR3: TGCAGCGTCCCTCTTGCGACAGGGAACTATGGCTACACCTTC.

The rearrangement links TRBV5-1 to TRBJ1-2; 7 nucleotides align to TRBD1. The germline CDR1 and CDR2 sequences are SGHRS and YFSETQ. This CDR3 has 14 residues. Germline trimming cut 2 bases from V and 4 bases from J; bases unmatched to any gene: 5. CDR3 region: CASSLGQAGYGYTF. In DNA form, the CDR3 reads TGCGCCAGCAGCTTAGGACAGGCCGGCTATGGCTACACCTTC.

This chain uses TRBV11-3 with TRBJ2-1; no clear D. This CDR3 spans 17 amino acids. V shed 5 bases and J shed 5 bases, with 22 bases lying between them. Germline V gives CDR1 SGHNT, CDR2 YENEEA. The CDR3 loop reads CASSHQRAGGMDNEQFF. DNA for the CDR3: TGTGCCAGCAGCCACCAAAGGGCCGGTGGTATGGACAATGAGCAGTTCTTC.

This clone occurred once. The rearrangement uses TRBV5-4 and TRBJ2-5; D is uncertain. This CDR3 region has 15 residues. Trimming shortened V by 0 bases and J by 4 bases, and 13 bases separated the two germline ends. Germline CDR1 reads SGHNT; CDR2 reads YYREEE (reference sequence). The CDR3 sequence: CASSLDQVTAETQYF. DNA of the CDR3: TGTGCCAGCAGCTTGGACCAAGTGACCGCAGAGACCCAGTACTTC. Full variable domain (remainder filled in from reference TRBV5-4 and TRBJ2-5): ETGVTQSPTHLIKTRGQQVTLRCSSQSGHNTVSWYQQALGQGPQFIFQYYREEENGRGNFPPRFSGLQFPNYSSELNVNALELDDSALYLCASSLDQVTAETQYFGPGTRLLVL.

This chain links TRBV7-9 with TRBJ2-5; the match to TRBD2 covers 10 bases. Germline V gene sequence: CDR1 SEHNR, CDR2 FQNEAQ (reference sequence). The ends lost 4 bases at V and 4 bases at J; junction bases unmatched: 9. This CDR3 is built from 16 residues. CDR3 protein: CASSYLAGGFTETQYF. The CDR3 region has the DNA TGTGCCAGCAGCTACTTAGCGGGAGGTTTCACAGAGACCCAGTACTTC.

The V gene is TRBV7-6, the J gene TRBJ1-4; D remains unclear. Germline V gives CDR1 SGHVS, CDR2 FNYEAQ. V was pared by 2 bases and J by 5 bases, with 12 bases between. The CDR3 has 15 amino acids. CDR3 region: CASSLSGSRNEKLFF. The DNA for the CDR3 is TGTGCCAGCAGCTTATCTGGGAGCAGAAATGAAAAACTGTTTTTT.

In its sample, this clone was seen a few times. The rearrangement uses TRBV18 and TRBJ2-1; the D is unclear. The CDR3 totals 13 residues. Germline V gives CDR1 KGHSH, CDR2 LQKENI. Trimming stripped 2 bases from V and 9 bases from J, with 11 bases between. CDR3: CASSPGQGAEQFF. The CDR3 bases are TGTGCCAGCTCACCAGGGCAAGGAGCTGAGCAGTTCTTC.

The rearrangement links TRBV11-1 to TRBJ2-1, with TRBD2 identical over 13 bases. The CDR3 covers 18 residues. V gave up 7 bases and J gave up 3 bases; unmatched junction bases: 12. Germline V gives CDR1 SGHAT, CDR2 FQDESV (reference sequence). CDR3 DNA: TGTGCCAGCACCCGTCGGACTAGCGGGAGAAGGTACTACAATGAGCAGTTCTTC. Its translation is CASTRRTSGRRYYNEQFF.

The rearrangement uses TRBV7-9 and TRBJ2-5, with TRBD2 matching over 8 bases. Germline V gives CDR1 SEHNR, CDR2 FQNEAQ (reference sequence). The CDR3 consists of 15 residues. The ends lost 1 base at V and 2 bases at J; junction bases unmatched: 3. The CDR3 coding sequence is TGTGCCAGCAGCTTAGGAACTAGCGGACAAGAGACCCAGTACTTC. Protein product: CASSLGTSGQETQYF.

The chain is built from TRBV6-1 and TRBJ1-3; maybe TRBD1 (6 bases). Trimming pared 3 bases from V and 4 bases from J, leaving 10 bases between. The CDR3 runs to 14 residues. Germline loops: CDR1 MNHNS, CDR2 SASEGT. CDR3 coding DNA: TGTGCCAGCAGTGAGCAGGGGATCGGAAACACCATATATTTT. This codes for CASSEQGIGNTIYF.